This T cell receptor beta chain was captured in a study of shared clonotypes between healthy human individuals. The data were produced by immunoSEQ multiplex PCR, yet TCRdb's version contains in-frame clones alone and is incomplete. The table has approximately 940,000 clones, 70% to 85% seen once. This CDR3 has 12 residues. The germline gives CDR1 SGHAT, CDR2 FQNNGV. V was clipped by 5 bases and J by 7 bases, with 11 bases between them. The sequencing sample was made of memory CD4+ T cells sorted from blood. Described subset: CD45RA-negative fraction. The chain combines TRBV11-2 with TRBJ1-1; the D is unclear. This TCR derives from a man aged 18 to 29 in good health. This CDR3 reads CASSRSVYEAFF. The CDR3 DNA reads TGTGCCAGCAGCCGGTCGGTGTATGAAGCTTTCTTT.